This T cell receptor (beta chain) was identified during a study of blood T cell repertoires in COVID-19. Study-level background: Sources were T cells, B-cell-depleted T cells, or PBMCs; the material itself was cDNA or gDNA.

Germline V gene data show CDR1 as SEHNR and CDR2 as FQNEAQ (reference sequence). The CDR3 extends over 15 amino acids. Trimming removed 5 bases from V and 2 bases from J; junction bases left unmatched: 2. Authors' analysis steps: Reference gene primer amplification gave nucleated cell count estimates. Assay used: immunoSEQ multiplex PCR; TCRdb lists only in-frame clones, some missing. The V and J calls and clone size come from that table; D and trimming were worked out from the DNA. The profile covers about 430,000 clones, with 70% to 90% appearing a single time and about 1.5% taken by the ten largest. Membership in each cohort depended on participant-reported clinical history. During the 2 weeks before they entered the study, exposed participants had met someone with a PCR-confirmed or clinician-diagnosed COVID-19 case.

The sample taken for sequencing was PBMCs or T cells enriched from blood (not recorded which). This chain connects TRBV7-9 to TRBJ2-5, with 13 bases aligning to TRBD2. The clonotype originates from a woman between 18 and 29 years old who had been exposed to COVID-19. The CDR3, as DNA: TGTGCCAGCAGCGGGACTAGCGGGACACAAGAGACCCAGTACTTC. It specifies CASSGTSGTQETQYF.